This T cell receptor beta chain was sequenced for a study of identical twins. Overall study results and limits: Researchers reported excess low generation probability among twin-shared out-of-frame alpha sequences.

The junction had 7 bases not matched to a gene; V was cut back by 4 bases and J by 0 bases. This CDR3 comprises 17 residues. Using its own MiXCR run on the 5' RACE reads, TCRdb lists one record per CDR3 protein. Of 550,000 to 700,000 distinct CDR3 sequences in the sample, around 9.6% were seen once. This clonotype was found a few times. Its antigen remains unidentified. The data were also submitted as part of a second study, on yellow fever vaccine responses in identical twins.

The receptor's source is a woman aged 18-29 years in good health. The V gene is TRBV12-3 or TRBV12-4, the J gene TRBJ2-4, with TRBD1 matching 9 bases. The material sequenced was PBMCs. CDR3 nucleotides: TGTGCCAGCAGTTCCGGCCGGACAGGGGTAGCCAAAAACATTCAGTACTTC. Its translation: CASSSGRTGVAKNIQYF.